The next 17 T cell receptor beta chains were all read from a single sample in a study of Graves' ophthalmopathy and Graves' hyperthyroidism. TCR beta CDR3 amplification used RNA transcripts. RT-PCR in the first round used HTBI primers; a second-round multiplex PCR followed. TCRdb passed the multiplex PCR reads through MiXCR, listing each CDR3 protein once. The sample holds almost 750,000 distinct CDR3 sequences, 35% to 50% seen once. The sequencing input was peripheral blood. Receptors originate from an adult man with Graves' ophthalmopathy.

CDR3 DNA sequence: TGCAGTGCCCCAAGCCGGGACAGAGAAGTGCCCCAGCATTTT. This codes for CSAPSRDREVPQHF. V usage is TRBV20-1 and J usage is TRBJ1-5, with TRBD1 matching 7 bases. CDR3 length equals 14 residues. V was pared by 6 bases and J by 9 bases, with 14 bases of the junction left unmatched. Germline CDR1 is DFQATT and CDR2 is SNEGSKA (reference sequence).

The chain couples TRBV7-9 to TRBJ2-7, with D perhaps TRBD1 or TRBD2 (5 bases each). Germline assignment: CDR1 SEHNR and CDR2 FQNEAQ (reference sequence). The CDR3 sequence is 12 residues long. Trimming stripped 7 bases from V and 7 bases from J, with 14 bases between. CDR3 region: CASTAEGNEQYF. CDR3 DNA: TGTGCCAGCACCGCCGAGGGGAATGAGCAGTACTTC.

The chain joins TRBV29-1 to TRBJ1-2; 7 bases align to TRBD1. There are 11 residues in the CDR3. Germline V gene lookup returns CDR1 SQVTM and CDR2 ANQGSEA. V lost 7 bases to trimming and J lost 8 bases; unmatched junction nucleotides: 7. The CDR3 loop is CSAGETGGYTF. CDR3 nucleotide sequence: TGCAGCGCGGGAGAGACAGGGGGCTACACCTTC.

J is TRBJ2-7 and V is TRBV28; D is undetermined. V was clipped by 3 bases and J by 2 bases, with 5 bases between them. This CDR3 has 12 amino acids. Germline-derived CDR1 and CDR2 are MDHEN and SYDVKM. Here the CDR3 reads CASSFSTYEQYF. CDR3 DNA sequence: TGTGCCAGCAGTTTTAGCACCTACGAGCAGTACTTC.

The chain couples TRBV12-3 or TRBV12-4 to TRBJ1-1, with 8 bases that match TRBD1. V lost 6 bases to trimming and J lost 7 bases; unmatched junction nucleotides: 13. The CDR3 length is 15 residues. The CDR3 sequence is CASSQTDRADNEAFF. In DNA, the CDR3 is TGTGCCAGCAGCCAGACGGACAGGGCGGACAATGAAGCTTTCTTT.

A note on this clonotype: A much more abundant neighbour one base away suggests this may be a read error. The chain joins TRBV19 to TRBJ1-5, with D possibly being TRBD1 (5 bases). CDR1 is LNHDA and CDR2 is SQIVND in the germline V gene (reference sequence). V lost 10 bases and J 8 bases, leaving 21 bases between the germline ends. The length of the CDR3 is 14 residues. The CDR3 bases are TGTGCCACCACACCCGGGGCCGTTACGGAGCCCCAGCATTTT. This encodes CATTPGAVTEPQHF.

The chain has TRBV7-9 and TRBJ1-1, with TRBD1 as a possible D gene (5 bases). Deletions cut 5 bases from V and 0 bases from J, with 22 bases between. Germline values: CDR1 SEHNR, CDR2 FQNEAQ (reference sequence). The CDR3 consists of 18 residues. CDR3 region: CASSPIQGLREVNTEAFF. The CDR3 DNA is TGTGCCAGCAGCCCTATTCAGGGCCTCCGGGAGGTGAACACTGAAGCTTTCTTT.

This clonotype was seen at least ten times. V is TRBV10-3 and J is TRBJ1-3, with D tentatively TRBD1 (5 bases). Trimming removed 4 bases from V and 0 bases from J, with 13 bases in between. There are 16 residues in the CDR3. Germline V lookup: CDR1 ENHRY, CDR2 SYGVKD. The CDR3 nucleotides read TGTGCCATCAGTGCCGCCCACAGGATCTCTGGAAACACCATATATTTT. This sequence encodes CAISAAHRISGNTIYF.

Details on this clonotype: One junction end does not reproduce the germline sequence, and a read error may be involved. The chain has TRBV7-9 and TRBJ2-2; tentatively, D is TRBD1 or TRBD2 (6 bases each). Germline CDR1 reads SEHNR; CDR2 reads FQNEAQ (reference sequence). The CDR3 loop spans 17 amino acids. The CDR3 spells CASSQESGAGVVGELFF. Here the CDR3 DNA reads TGCGCCAGCAGCCAAGAGTCGGGAGCAGGGGTTGTCGGGGAGCTGTTTTTT.

Ten or more counts support this clonotype. The J gene is TRBJ2-7, the V gene TRBV7-2; D might be TRBD2 (5 bases). The V end lost 6 bases, the J end lost 2 bases, and 11 bases lay between the germline ends. In germline, CDR1 is SGHTA, CDR2 FQGNSA. This CDR3 contains 13 residues. CDR3 residues: CASSPSMAYEQYF. In DNA form, the CDR3 reads TGTGCCAGCAGTCCTAGCATGGCCTACGAGCAGTACTTC.

This clonotype occurred a few times. A clone one base away is much larger, so this may be a read error. The V gene is TRBV24-1, the J gene TRBJ1-1, with TRBD1 matching over 7 bases. Germline V lookup: CDR1 KGHDR, CDR2 SFDVKD. This CDR3 contains 15 residues. The V and J ends lost 3 bases and 4 bases, in that order; junction bases with no gene match: 7. The CDR3 is CATSDPSQGGTEAFF. For the CDR3, the DNA is TGTGCCACCAGTGATCCGAGCCAGGGGGGCACTGAAGCTTTCTTT.

Turning to this clonotype: A much larger clone lies one base from this, so it may be a read error. The chain has TRBV19 and TRBJ1-1; D gene ambiguous. V lost 4 bases to trimming and J lost 0 bases, with 12 bases between them. CDR3 length: 15 residues. Germline CDR1 LNHDA, CDR2 SQIVND (reference sequence). The CDR3 is CASSTNFRLNTEAFF. The CDR3 nucleotides read TGTGCCAGTAGTACCAACTTCCGGCTGAACACTGAAGCTTTCTTT.

This clonotype was observed a handful of times. The CDR3 spells CATSRGDRGGYEQYF. The CDR3 DNA sequence: TGTGCCACCAGCAGAGGTGACAGGGGTGGGTACGAGCAGTACTTC. The chain combines TRBV15 with TRBJ2-7; 8 bases align to TRBD1. CDR1 LNHNV and CDR2 YYDKDF come from the germline V gene (reference sequence). After removal of 1 base from V and 4 bases from J, the junction contained 6 bases not matched to a gene. CDR3 length: 15 amino acids.

This clonotype was observed a few times. This chain connects TRBV7-9 to TRBJ2-5, with unresolved D. The CDR3 has 13 residues. The germline V gene has CDR1 SEHNR and CDR2 FQNEAQ (reference sequence). V gave up 6 bases and J gave up 7 bases, with 15 bases separating them. The CDR3 loop reads CASSLPTTVTQYF. CDR3 nucleotides: TGTGCCAGCAGTTTGCCTACGACGGTGACCCAGTACTTC.

This clonotype was found many times. The chain recombines TRBV25-1 with TRBJ2-5; TRBD2 matches at 7 bases. Germline trimming cut 4 bases from V and 4 bases from J; bases unmatched to any gene: 9. Germline V gene lookup returns CDR1 MGHDK and CDR2 SYGVNS. This CDR3 comprises 15 residues. In DNA, the CDR3 is TGTGCCAGCAGTGCCGTGGGGTCTAGCGGAGAGACCCAGTACTTC. Translation gives CASSAVGSSGETQYF.

The sample holds a few counts of this clonotype. The gene calls are TRBV10-3 and TRBJ2-2; 14 bases are shared with TRBD2. The V segment lost 10 bases and the J segment 3 bases; nucleotides outside the gene matches: 10. CDR1 is ENHRY, CDR2 SYGVKD, per germline. This CDR3 has 17 residues. CDR3 sequence: CASIPTSGGVYTGELFF. CDR3 in DNA: TGTGCCAGCATTCCGACTAGCGGGGGGGTCTACACCGGGGAGCTGTTTTTT.

This clonotype was found many times. The J gene is TRBJ1-4, the V gene TRBV7-9, with 7 bases fitting TRBD1. The germline CDR1 and CDR2 sequences are SEHNR and FQNEAQ (reference sequence). The CDR3 loop spans 14 amino acids. V trimming: 5 bases; J trimming: 8 bases; junction bases outside the gene matches: 8. CDR3 amino acids: CASSPGTVGEKLFF. The CDR3 coding sequence is TGTGCCAGCAGCCCCGGGACAGTTGGGGAAAAACTGTTTTTT.